This T cell receptor (beta chain) was retrieved from a study of cytomegalovirus exposure and HLA in healthy donors. On the study more broadly: Out of roughly 170 million T cells, an earlier analysis found fewer than 140 million unique TCR beta sequences in total. Genotyping showed roughly 77% of over 350 donors falling in the Caucasian-associated ancestry cluster.

In the PCR, 60 Vbeta and 13 Jbeta primers were used. Some clones are missing from TCRdb's copy, which holds only in-frame ones; the method was immunoSEQ multiplex PCR. Among about 130,000 clones, 65% to 90% were seen once, and the ten largest hold 0.95% to 1.5%. V dropped 2 bases and J dropped 7; count of bases not matched to a gene: 8. CDR1 and CDR2 from the germline V gene are SGHTA and FQGNSA. The CDR3 is 16 amino acids. Regarding this clone: Its matching antigen is unknown.

Study observations and caveats: Investigators reported 164 TCR beta chains as tied to cytomegalovirus. Clonal expansion was found to be greater in HLA-associated TCR beta chains than in equally common others in a later analysis.

The clonotype comes from a girl aged 2 to 10 in good health and CMV-seronegative. The chain joins TRBV7-2 to TRBJ2-1, with TRBD2 identical over 10 bases. Sequencing input: PBMCs. The CDR3 region is CASSLLSGRAKNEQFF. CDR3 bases: TGTGCCAGCAGCTTACTAAGCGGGAGGGCCAAGAATGAGCAGTTCTTC.